The present entry profiles one TCR beta chain with its context. Its target is unknown. Using immunoSEQ multiplex PCR, the repertoire was profiled, and TCRdb retains in-frame clones only, with some absent. The repertoire holds 1.6 million or so clones, approximately 98.5% seen once, with roughly 0.36% in the top ten. The CDR3 covers 15 residues. The V and J ends lost 2 bases and 4 bases respectively, with 12 bases between them. Germline V CDR1 and CDR2: MNHNS, SASEGT. This sample is part of a study of shared clonotypes between healthy human individuals. Findings of the study overall: The authors expected sequencing depth to affect clonotype sharing among donors. Relative to their counterparts shared across all four donors, non-shared clonotypes exhibited diminished generation probabilities. Shared clonotypes: 4.5% to 5% naive CD4, under 4% naive CD8, 2.3% memory CD4, more than 0.3% memory CD8.

The sample taken for sequencing was naive CD4+ T cells sorted from blood. Subset indicated: CD45RA+ positively selected. The gene calls are TRBV6-1 and TRBJ1-5; D is undetermined. This TCR derives from a man aged 25-40 years in good health. The CDR3 sequence: CASSERTDQNQPQHF. The CDR3 DNA reads as TGTGCCAGCAGTGAACGTACGGACCAAAATCAGCCCCAGCATTTT.